Below are 21 T cell receptor beta chains sequenced from a single sample in a study of regulatory T cells in long-lasting Graves disease (dated by TCRdb to the early 2020s). Library generation was performed with multiplex PCR. Sequencer: Illumina HiSeq 4000. TCR beta libraries were built with iRepertoire HTBI primers and Arm-PCR amplification of CDR3 regions. Using fastp trimming at Q25 and MiXCR clonotype assembly, TCRdb reanalyzed the public sequencing data and kept in-frame beta chains. Merged by CDR3 protein, the rows form single entries marked with the most common genes and DNA. The sample table contains some 330,000 distinct CDR3 sequences; only one count was recorded for 12% of them. The leading ten clones occupy approximately 17% of the sample. The label giving this sample's time point can be read as: newly diagnosed GD, antithyroid drugs for less than 3 months. For both TCR sequencing and RNA sequencing, RNA was extracted from PBMCs in TRIzol.

Separately, the same data were catalogued under a study of T cells in Graves' hyperthyroidism and ophthalmopathy.

The sample here was peripheral blood mononuclear cells (PBMCs), taken at new diagnosis, from a patient treated with antithyroid drugs. Receptors originate from a woman aged 18-29 years with Graves disease. Donor details come from another sample of the same person, matched by shared clones.

The CDR3 region has the DNA TGTGCCTGGAGTAGCGGTAGCGGGGGGCTGGATACGCAGTATTTT. It is translated as CAWSSGSGGLDTQYF. The chain employs TRBV30 and TRBJ2-3, with 10 bases identical to TRBD2. The CDR3 runs 15 residues. Germline trimming cut 2 bases from V and 6 bases from J; bases unmatched to any gene: 8. Looked up from germline, CDR1 is GTSNPN and CDR2 is SVGIG (reference sequence).

This clonotype was found many times. The chain couples TRBV7-3 to TRBJ2-5; possible D gene TRBD2, 7 bases. CDR1 is SGHTA and CDR2 is FQGTGA in the germline V gene. The V and J ends lost 3 bases and 3 bases respectively, with 11 bases between them. This CDR3 spans 14 amino acids. The chain's CDR3 is CASSLGGLEETQYF. In nucleotides, the CDR3 is TGTGCCAGCAGCTTGGGGGGGCTGGAAGAGACCCAGTACTTC.

This clonotype was detected many times. The rearrangement links TRBV2 to TRBJ2-1; D not resolved. The length of the CDR3 is 12 residues. Germline loops: CDR1 SNHLY, CDR2 FYNNEI. The V end was cut by 6 bases, the J end by 5 bases, with 8 bases between. This CDR3 reads CASRLGHNEQFF. CDR3 nucleotide sequence: TGTGCCAGCAGGTTAGGGCACAATGAGCAGTTCTTC.

This clonotype was counted many times. The chain uses TRBV20-1 and TRBJ2-7; tentatively, D is TRBD2 (6 bases). The germline V gene encodes CDR1 DFQATT and CDR2 SNEGSKA (reference sequence). This CDR3 has 12 amino acids. V was pared by 0 bases and J by 7 bases, with 10 bases between. For the CDR3, the DNA is TGCAGTGCTAGAGAGGCAGGGAGGGAGCAGTACTTC. This translates into CSAREAGREQYF.

The rearrangement uses TRBV4-2 and TRBJ2-4, with D tentatively TRBD2 (6 bases). This CDR3 comprises 14 residues. V was shortened by 4 bases and J by 5 bases, with 12 bases between the two germline ends. Germline V CDR1 and CDR2: LGHNA, YNFKEQ. In nucleotides, the CDR3 is TGTGCCAGCAGCCCCGAGACTAGTCAAAACATTCAGTACTTC. It specifies CASSPETSQNIQYF.

The chain has TRBV7-8 and TRBJ1-5; no reliable D call. Trimming left V 3 bases short and J 0 bases short, with 6 bases between. The length of the CDR3 is 14 residues. Germline V gene lookup returns CDR1 SGHVS and CDR2 FQNEAQ. This CDR3 reads CASSFEDSNQPQHF. CDR3 DNA: TGTGCCAGCAGCTTTGAGGATAGCAATCAGCCCCAGCATTTT.

This clonotype has ten or more counts. The chain joins TRBV28 to TRBJ2-1; D is uncertain. The CDR3 totals 13 residues. Looked up from germline, CDR1 is MDHEN and CDR2 is SYDVKM. V was clipped by 5 bases and J by 3 bases, with 8 bases between them. CDR3 in DNA: TGTGCCAGCAGTCCCACTTACTACAATGAGCAGTTCTTC. This sequence encodes CASSPTYYNEQFF.

This clonotype was seen at least ten times. The chain couples TRBV11-2 to TRBJ2-1; D not certain. The length of the CDR3 is 12 residues. Between the trimmed V and J ends, which lost 3 bases and 8 bases, there was a span of 8 bases. CDR1 SGHAT and CDR2 FQNNGV come from the germline V gene. The DNA of the CDR3 is TGTGCCAGCAGCTTCTTAGGCGATGAGCAGTTCTTC. Residues: CASSFLGDEQFF.

This clonotype was found many times. The chain links TRBV4-3 to TRBJ1-1, with a weak D call TRBD1 (5 bases). The CDR3 contains 14 residues. V lost 4 bases, J lost 4 bases, and 13 bases lay in between. CDR1 is LGHNA, CDR2 YSLEER, per germline. CDR3 bases: TGCGCCAGCAGCCCCCCCCTCAGGGCCACTGAAGCTTTCTTT. Translation: CASSPPLRATEAFF.

This clonotype occurred many times. The rearrangement links TRBV28 to TRBJ2-6, with D hard to call. The CDR3 covers 17 residues. V was clipped by 3 bases and J by 2 bases, with 14 bases between them. The germline CDR1 and CDR2 sequences are MDHEN and SYDVKM. In DNA, the CDR3 is TGTGCCAGCAGTTTGACATTTAGGAGACCTGGGGCCAACGTCCTGACTTTC. It translates to CASSLTFRRPGANVLTF.

The chain links TRBV12-3 or TRBV12-4 to TRBJ2-4, with no clear D. Trimming pared 7 bases from V and 3 bases from J, leaving 13 bases between. This CDR3 region has 14 residues. CDR3 nucleotide sequence: TGTGCCAGCACCACAACGAGTCTCAAAAACATTCAGTACTTC. This encodes CASTTTSLKNIQYF.

This clonotype has at least ten counts. The chain is built from TRBV30 and TRBJ2-3; 7 bases are a match to TRBD1. The CDR3 covers 14 residues. Looked up from germline, CDR1 is GTSNPN and CDR2 is SVGIG (reference sequence). Trimming took 0 bases from V and 7 from J; bases not matched to a gene: 7. CDR3 in amino acids: CAWSVTGARNTQYF. The CDR3 DNA sequence: TGTGCCTGGAGTGTTACAGGGGCGAGGAATACGCAGTATTTT.

Note on this clonotype: A clone one base away is much larger, so this may be a read error. This chain connects TRBV29-1 to TRBJ1-2; 7 nucleotides align to TRBD1. Germline V gene data show CDR1 as SQVTM and CDR2 as ANQGSEA. This CDR3 has 14 amino acids. CDR3 region: CCVLGGGGAEGYTF. As DNA, the CDR3 is TGCTGCGTGTTAGGGGGCGGGGGCGCCGAGGGCTACACCTTC.

This clonotype has a count of ten or more. The rearrangement joins TRBV7-2 to TRBJ1-2; 9 bases match TRBD1. CDR3 length: 16 amino acids. Looked up from germline, CDR1 is SGHTA and CDR2 is FQGNSA. The junction had 15 bases not matched to a gene; V was cut back by 5 bases and J by 8 bases. CDR3 sequence (DNA): TGTGCCAGCAGCGACCTTACAGGGGGCTTTCTCTACGGCTACACCTTC. The encoded protein is CASSDLTGGFLYGYTF.

Many counts were recorded for this clonotype. The chain joins TRBV6-2 or TRBV6-3 to TRBJ2-7; D may correspond to TRBD1 or TRBD2 (5 bases each). Trimming took off 5 bases at V and 4 bases at J, with 21 bases between the two ends. In germline, CDR1 is MNHEY, CDR2 SVGEGT. CDR3 length: 16 amino acids. CDR3 coding DNA: TGTGCCAGCAGTGTGATATCCGCCGGGACCCCATACGAGCAGTACTTC. This sequence encodes CASSVISAGTPYEQYF.

About this clonotype itself: It is likely a read error: a sequence one base away is far more abundant. The rearrangement uses TRBV6-1 and TRBJ2-7; TRBD1 might be the D (6 bases). Germline loops: CDR1 MNHNS, CDR2 SASEGT. The CDR3 has 15 amino acids. The V end lost 10 bases, the J end lost 7 bases, and 26 bases lay between the germline ends. This CDR3 reads CATIKWWDTYNEQYF. The DNA for the CDR3 is TGTGCCACCATTAAGTGGTGGGACACATACAATGAGCAGTACTTC.

The chain has TRBV6-1 and TRBJ2-7; the match to TRBD1 covers 8 bases. In germline, CDR1 is MNHNS, CDR2 SASEGT. Germline trimming cut 5 bases from V and 7 bases from J; bases unmatched to any gene: 7. This CDR3 region has 13 residues. The CDR3 region is CASSPQGAREQYF. CDR3 nucleotide sequence: TGTGCCAGCAGTCCCCAGGGGGCGCGGGAGCAGTACTTC.

Many counts were recorded for this clonotype. The J gene is TRBJ2-1, the V gene TRBV7-3; D might be TRBD2 (6 bases). CDR1 is SGHTA and CDR2 is FQGTGA in the germline V gene. The CDR3 loop spans 16 amino acids. Trimming left V 5 bases short and J 9 bases short, with 23 bases between. The DNA of the CDR3 is TGTGCCAGCAGCCGGGGCGGACTATCTTTAAAAGCTGAGCAGTTCTTC. Protein sequence: CASSRGGLSLKAEQFF.

The rearrangement joins TRBV27 to TRBJ2-1, with 13 bases fitting TRBD2. Germline CDR1 is MNHEY and CDR2 is SMNVEV (reference sequence). Trimming took 8 bases from V and 1 from J; bases not matched to a gene: 5. The CDR3 is 16 residues long. The CDR3 DNA is TGTGCCAGCGGGAGACTAGCGGGAGGTTCCTACAATGAGCAGTTCTTC. Protein sequence: CASGRLAGGSYNEQFF.

This clonotype was seen ten or more times. The genes are TRBV12-3 or TRBV12-4 and TRBJ1-1; possible D gene TRBD1, 6 bases. V was clipped by 5 bases and J by 4 bases, with 11 bases between them. The CDR3 extends over 13 amino acids. CDR3 DNA: TGTGCCAGCAGTATCCCAGGGGCCACTGAAGCTTTCTTT. Protein product: CASSIPGATEAFF.

This clonotype was found many times. The V and J genes are TRBV6-5 and TRBJ1-1; tentative D call: TRBD1 (5 bases). The germline V gene has CDR1 MNHEY and CDR2 SVGAGI. V was cut by 2 bases and J by 4 bases, with 14 bases left in between. The CDR3 length is 15 residues. CDR3: CASSYKWGGGTEAFF. DNA of the CDR3: TGTGCCAGCAGTTACAAGTGGGGGGGGGGCACTGAAGCTTTCTTT.